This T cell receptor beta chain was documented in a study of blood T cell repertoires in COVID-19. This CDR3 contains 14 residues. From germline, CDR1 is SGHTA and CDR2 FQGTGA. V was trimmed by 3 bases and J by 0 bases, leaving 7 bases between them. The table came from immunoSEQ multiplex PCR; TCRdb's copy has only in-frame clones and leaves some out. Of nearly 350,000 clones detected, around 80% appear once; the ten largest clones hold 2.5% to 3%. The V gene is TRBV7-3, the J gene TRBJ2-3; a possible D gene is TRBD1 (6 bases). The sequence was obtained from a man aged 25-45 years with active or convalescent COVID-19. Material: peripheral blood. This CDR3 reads CASSLTGSTDTQYF. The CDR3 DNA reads TGTGCCAGCAGCTTGACAGGTAGCACAGATACGCAGTATTTT.